This is a list of T cell receptor beta chains from one sample in a study of T cell repertoires in ileal Crohn's disease. Produced via immunoSEQ multiplex PCR; TCRdb's table is partial and in-frame only. The top ten clones hold 18% of a sample with 8,000 to 10,000 clones, approximately 78% of them seen once. The sequencing sample was made of ileal tissue. All receptors come from an adult with Crohn's disease. Each CDR3 is given with its conserved first and last residue. A D gene is named only where the DNA matches it firmly. For some rows the clone size is stated as once, few or many, or as a class when expanded; others skip it.

V gene,D gene,J gene,clone size,CDR3 protein,CDR3 DNA
TRBV25-1,-,TRBJ1-5,-,CASSDHNQPQHF,TGTGCCAGCAGTGACCATAATCAGCCCCAGCATTTT
TRBV28,TRBD1,TRBJ2-4,-,CASNPIQGAKNIQYF,TGTGCCAGCAACCCGATACAGGGGGCGAAAAACATTCAGTACTTC
TRBV2,-,TRBJ1-2,-,CASSETETGYTF,TGTGCCAGCAGTGAAACCGAGACAGGCTACACCTTC
TRBV6-1,-,TRBJ1-2,once,CASHDRQHGGYGYTF,TGTGCCAGCCACGACAGGCAGCATGGCGGCTATGGCTACACCTTC
TRBV29-1,TRBD1,TRBJ2-3,once,CSVSKADRGGTDTQYF,TGCAGCGTTTCGAAAGCGGACAGGGGGGGCACAGATACGCAGTATTTT
TRBV19,-,TRBJ1-3,few,CASSTLSTYAGNTIYF,TGTGCCAGTAGTACTCTCTCTACCTACGCTGGAAACACCATATATTTT
TRBV5-6,-,TRBJ2-1,few,CAFFRYNEQFF,TGTGCGTTCTTCAGATACAATGAGCAGTTCTTC
TRBV27,-,TRBJ2-3,-,CASTTGHLPDTQYF,TGTGCCAGCACCACCGGACATCTCCCCGATACGCAGTATTTT
TRBV18,TRBD1,TRBJ2-5,-,CASSKLGQGLQETQYF,TGTGCCAGCTCAAAGTTGGGACAGGGGCTTCAAGAGACCCAGTACTTC
TRBV5-4,-,TRBJ2-1,-,CASSTDRASYNEQFF,TGTGCCAGCAGCACCGACAGAGCATCCTACAATGAGCAGTTCTTC
TRBV4-3,-,TRBJ1-3,-,CASRPGFSGNTIYF,TGCGCCAGCCGCCCAGGCTTCTCTGGAAACACCATATATTTT
TRBV28,TRBD2,TRBJ2-7,-,CASSSTSVYGQYF,TGTGCCAGCAGTTCTACTAGCGTCTATGGGCAGTACTTC
TRBV5-1,-,TRBJ2-7,-,CASSSSGQGPPYEQYF,TGCGCCAGCAGCTCCTCCGGGCAGGGTCCTCCTTACGAGCAGTACTTC
TRBV4-1,-,TRBJ1-2,few,CASSQERGYLGYTF,TGCGCCAGCAGCCAGGAGCGGGGTTACCTTGGCTACACCTTC
TRBV7-2,TRBD2,TRBJ2-6,-,CASSSSAGAGANVLTF,TGTGCCAGCAGCTCGTCAGCGGGAGCTGGGGCCAACGTCCTGACTTTC
TRBV5-1,-,TRBJ1-2,few,CASSHSGTTNYGYTF,TGCGCCAGCAGCCATTCCGGGACAACGAACTATGGCTACACCTTC
TRBV7-9,-,TRBJ2-7,-,CASSHFIAGRYEQYF,TGTGCCAGCAGCCACTTTATTGCGGGCCGCTACGAGCAGTACTTC
TRBV30,-,TRBJ2-2,-,CASAQRANTGELFF,TGTGCCTCCGCCCAAAGAGCGAACACCGGGGAGCTGTTTTTT
TRBV7-9,TRBD2,TRBJ2-5,-,CASSPRTSGSNQETQYF,TGTGCCAGCAGCCCCCGGACTAGCGGGAGTAACCAAGAGACCCAGTACTTC
TRBV11-3,-,TRBJ1-2,once,CASSLHPNYGYTF,TGTGCCAGCAGCTTACATCCTAACTATGGCTACACCTTC
TRBV5-4,-,TRBJ2-7,few,CASSLGLDSYEQYF,TGTGCCAGCAGCTTGGGACTTGACAGCTACGAGCAGTACTTC
TRBV28,TRBD1,TRBJ1-2,-,CASRQTGGGYTF,TGTGCCAGCAGGCAGACAGGGGGCGGCTACACCTTC
TRBV7-8,-,TRBJ1-5,-,CASSLRAGAGNQPQHF,TGTGCCAGCAGCTTACGCGCGGGGGCCGGCAATCAGCCCCAGCATTTT
TRBV19,TRBD1,TRBJ2-6,few,CASSMGQGVSGANVLTF,TGTGCCAGTAGTATGGGACAGGGCGTCTCTGGGGCCAACGTCCTGACTTTC
TRBV19,-,TRBJ2-1,once,CASSRGRNEQFF,TGTGCCAGTAGCAGAGGTCGCAATGAGCAGTTCTTC
TRBV28,-,TRBJ1-1,-,CASGQLRTNTEAFF,TGTGCCAGTGGACAGCTCAGAACTAACACTGAAGCTTTCTTT
TRBV29-1,-,TRBJ1-2,-,CSVGSRRDGYTF,TGCAGCGTTGGAAGCAGGCGGGATGGCTACACCTTC
TRBV13,TRBD1,TRBJ1-2,few,CASSSRNRGTLFGYTF,TGTGCCAGCAGCTCAAGGAACAGGGGTACCCTATTTGGCTACACCTTC
TRBV28,TRBD2,TRBJ2-1,-,CASSQNHLAGQQFF,TGTGCCAGCAGCCAAAACCACCTAGCGGGGCAGCAGTTCTTC
TRBV15,TRBD2,TRBJ2-2,-,CATSRDQGAGEIYTGELFF,TGTGCCACCAGCAGAGATCAGGGAGCGGGAGAAATTTACACCGGGGAGCTGTTTTTT
TRBV7-2,-,TRBJ1-1,few,CASSLAGTGLEAFF,TGTGCCAGCAGCTTAGCAGGAACAGGTCTGGAAGCTTTCTTT
TRBV5-4,-,TRBJ1-1,-,CASSLPTGNTEAFF,TGTGCCAGCAGCTTGCCTACAGGGAACACTGAAGCTTTCTTT
TRBV25-1,TRBD1,TRBJ1-4,-,CASSPGTAPTNEKLFF,TGTGCCAGCAGTCCTGGGACAGCGCCTACTAATGAAAAACTGTTTTTT
TRBV7-2,TRBD1,TRBJ1-5,few,CASSLNRGNQPQHF,TGTGCCAGCAGCTTGAACAGGGGGAATCAGCCCCAGCATTTT
TRBV28,-,TRBJ2-5,once,CASRMTGLQETQYF,TGTGCCAGCAGGATGACTGGCCTACAAGAGACCCAGTACTTC
TRBV5-1,TRBD1,TRBJ1-1,-,CASSFTGVPGTEAFF,TGCGCCAGCAGCTTCACAGGGGTACCCGGCACTGAAGCTTTCTTT
TRBV5-1,TRBD1,TRBJ1-2,few,CASSPGQLYGYTF,TGCGCCAGCAGCCCGGGACAGCTGTATGGCTACACCTTC
TRBV18,TRBD1,TRBJ2-7,-,CASSPFQGDEQYF,TGTGCCAGCTCTCCCTTCCAGGGGGACGAGCAGTACTTC
TRBV28,-,TRBJ1-6,once,CASSWETGISPLHF,TGTGCCAGCAGTTGGGAAACAGGGATTTCACCCCTCCACTTT
TRBV6-1,-,TRBJ1-3,-,CASSFSGNTIYF,TGTGCCAGCAGCTTCTCTGGAAACACCATATATTTT
TRBV28,-,TRBJ1-5,once,CASSPPLRGINQPQHF,TGTGCCAGCAGTCCCCCACTAAGGGGAATTAATCAGCCCCAGCATTTT
TRBV29-1,-,TRBJ2-5,-,CSVALGGETQYF,TGCAGCGTTGCACTAGGAGGAGAGACCCAGTACTTC
TRBV28,-,TRBJ2-2,-,CASTLGQTNTGELFF,TGTGCCAGCACCTTGGGGCAGACGAACACCGGGGAGCTGTTTTTT
TRBV2,TRBD2,TRBJ2-5,few,CASSLLTRLAGGGKTQYF,TGTGCCAGCAGCCTACTAACTCGACTAGCGGGTGGTGGGAAGACCCAGTACTTC
TRBV7-2,-,TRBJ2-1,-,CASRPGKSSYNEQFF,TGTGCCAGCAGGCCGGGGAAGAGCTCCTACAATGAGCAGTTCTTC